The rows below give T cell receptor beta chains drawn from one sample of a study of blood T cell repertoires in COVID-19. Sequenced by immunoSEQ multiplex PCR; TCRdb stores in-frame clones only, minus some. The sample has 210,000 or so clones, approximately 80% seen once. Material for sequencing was PBMCs or T cells enriched from blood (not recorded which). These receptor sequences come from a woman aged 45-65 years with acute COVID-19. Both conserved end residues are part of each CDR3. A D gene is named only where the DNA matches it firmly. Not every row has a clone size; where given, it reads once, few, many or a size class.

TRBV6-2/TRBV6-3	few	TRBJ1-5	.	TGTGCCAGCAGTAACCACAGGGACAATCAGCCCCAGCATTTT	CASSNHRDNQPQHF
TRBV18	.	TRBJ2-7	TRBD1	TGTGCCAGCTCACCTTACTCGGGACAGGGAGGTAGCGAGCAGTACTTC	CASSPYSGQGGSEQYF
TRBV19	once	TRBJ1-1	.	TGTGCCAGTTGGGATATACACCCCGCCTCCAGGGAACGGACTGAAGCTTTCTTT	CASWDIHPASRERTEAFF
TRBV24-1	.	TRBJ2-1	.	TGTGCCACCAGTGACGGGGGCTACAATGAGCAGTTCTTC	CATSDGGYNEQFF
TRBV6-5	.	TRBJ1-3	TRBD1	TGTGCCAGCAGCGTACAGGGGCGCTCTGGAAACACCATATATTTT	CASSVQGRSGNTIYF
TRBV28	once	TRBJ1-1	.	TGTGCCAGCAGTTTCGGGGGCGGGGGATACGGTGAAGCTTTCTTT	CASSFGGGGYGEAFF
TRBV11-2	once	TRBJ1-2	TRBD1	TGTGCCAGCAGCTCCGGACAGGGCTATGGCTACACCTTC	CASSSGQGYGYTF
TRBV19	.	TRBJ2-5	.	TGTGCCAGTAGTGAAACGGGTAGAGAGACCCAGTACTTC	CASSETGRETQYF
TRBV13	few	TRBJ2-7	.	TGTGCCAGCAGCTTAAGGACAGCCTCCTACGAGCAGTACTTC	CASSLRTASYEQYF
TRBV5-8	.	TRBJ2-3	.	TGTGCCAGCAGCTTTTTCGGGGAGAGAACAGATACGCAGTATTTT	CASSFFGERTDTQYF
TRBV5-1	.	TRBJ2-1	.	TGCGCCAGCAGCCAGGGGGGCGTCGACAATGAGCAGTTCTTC	CASSQGGVDNEQFF
TRBV6-5	.	TRBJ2-5	TRBD2	TGTGCCAGCAGGGAGCGGGGGGGCTGGCAAGAGACCCAGTACTTC	CASRERGGWQETQYF
TRBV28	.	TRBJ2-7	.	TGTGCCAGCAGTTTTAGGGCAGGGAATTACGAGCAGTACTTC	CASSFRAGNYEQYF
TRBV5-1	.	TRBJ1-1	TRBD1	TGCGCCAGCAGCTTGGGACAGGGGGTCATGGACACTGAAGCTTTCTTT	CASSLGQGVMDTEAFF
TRBV5-1	.	TRBJ2-3	TRBD2	TGCGCCAGCAGCGGGGGACTAGCGGGGGGCCAGCTGGGCGCAGATACGCAGTATTTT	CASSGGLAGGQLGADTQYF
TRBV7-6	.	TRBJ1-4	.	TGTGCCAGCAGCTTAGGTCTGGGGGACTGGGGAAAACTGTTTTTT	CASSLGLGDWGKLFF
TRBV10-3	.	TRBJ2-1	.	TGTGCCACCTCAGGGGGAGGCTCCTACAATGAGCAGTTCTTC	CATSGGGSYNEQFF
TRBV29-1	.	TRBJ1-4	TRBD1	TGCAGCGTTGGAGGGACAGGAGGGACTAATGAAAAACTGTTTTTT	CSVGGTGGTNEKLFF
TRBV15	.	TRBJ1-3	.	TGTGCCACCAGCAGATCCGCGTCTCCGGGAAACACCATATATTTT	CATSRSASPGNTIYF
TRBV5-1	.	TRBJ2-1	.	TGCGCCAGCAGCTTGTTATCGGGGGAGCAGTTCTTC	CASSLLSGEQFF
TRBV3-1/TRBV3-2	.	TRBJ2-2	TRBD2	TGTGCCAGCAGCCAAGACCGACTAAGCGGGAGTGTGAGGACGAACACCGGGGAGCTGTTTTTT	CASSQDRLSGSVRTNTGELFF
TRBV6-2/TRBV6-3	.	TRBJ2-1	TRBD2	TGTGCCAGCAGTCAAGTACTAGCGGGGGACAATGAGCAGTTCTTC	CASSQVLAGDNEQFF
TRBV6-5	.	TRBJ1-1	.	TGTGCCACTCGATCCAATCGGGTCACTGAAGCTTTCTTT	CATRSNRVTEAFF
TRBV5-4	.	TRBJ2-2	TRBD1	TGTGCCAGCACCTCTCCAGGGGGAGCAACCGGGGAGCTGTTTTTT	CASTSPGGATGELFF
TRBV3-1/TRBV3-2	.	TRBJ2-5	TRBD2	TGTGCCAGCACCATAGCGGGGGGAGAGACCCAGTACTTC	CASTIAGGETQYF
TRBV5-5	.	TRBJ1-3	.	TGTGCCAGCAGCTTCTTGTTCGCAGGGCCCACGAGCTCTGGAAACACCATATATTTT	CASSFLFAGPTSSGNTIYF
TRBV7-2	.	TRBJ2-7	TRBD1	TGTGCCAGCAGCCCAGCCCCGCAGGGGGCATCCTACGAGCAGTACTTC	CASSPAPQGASYEQYF
TRBV7-9	once	TRBJ1-1	TRBD1	TGTGCCAGCAGCTCACCCGGGACAGCGAACACTGAAGCTTTCTTT	CASSSPGTANTEAFF
TRBV7-9	.	TRBJ1-5	TRBD1	TGTGCCAGCAGCTCCACCTTGAGACAGGGGATCTGGCAGCCCCAGCATTTT	CASSSTLRQGIWQPQHF
TRBV7-9	.	TRBJ1-3	.	TGTGCCAGCACCTCCCCGGCAGGGCCTCCTGGAAACACCATATATTTT	CASTSPAGPPGNTIYF
TRBV5-1	once	TRBJ2-5	.	TGCGCCAGCAGCCCCCAGACAGGAGAAGAGACCCAGTACTTC	CASSPQTGEETQYF
TRBV28	.	TRBJ1-1	.	TGTGCCAGCAGGCTCAAACCTCCGGGACAAACTGAAGCTTTCTTT	CASRLKPPGQTEAFF
TRBV18	.	TRBJ2-5	TRBD1	TGTGCCAGCTCACCAATTGGGACAGCCAAAGAGACCCAGTACTTC	CASSPIGTAKETQYF
TRBV7-2	.	TRBJ2-5	TRBD2	TGTGCCAGCAGCTCGCCGGGGGGGCGCAGAGAGACCCAGTACTTC	CASSSPGGRRETQYF
TRBV7-2	.	TRBJ2-3	TRBD1	TGTGCAAGTAACGACAGGGGGGGACCTCTACTTAGCACAGATACGCAGTATTTT	CASNDRGGPLLSTDTQYF
TRBV4-1	.	TRBJ1-1	.	TGCGCCAGCAGCCCTACTCCCCTACAGGCCGTGAACACTGAAGCTTTCTTT	CASSPTPLQAVNTEAFF
TRBV27	.	TRBJ2-7	.	TGTGCCAGCAGTTCGGGCGGGACGGGGTACGAGCAGTACTTC	CASSSGGTGYEQYF
TRBV20-1	.	TRBJ2-7	TRBD2	TGCAGTGCTAGTGATAGCGGGAGGGGACTTACCTACGAGCAGTACTTC	CSASDSGRGLTYEQYF
TRBV7-9	.	TRBJ2-3	.	TGTGCCAGCAGTCCGGGGGTTGTAGATACGCAGTATTTT	CASSPGVVDTQYF
TRBV19	.	TRBJ1-1	TRBD1	TGTGCCAGTAATTCGTTCGGGACAGGGGCTCCGAACACTGAAGCTTTCTTT	CASNSFGTGAPNTEAFF
TRBV7-2	.	TRBJ2-2	.	TGTGCCAGCAGCTTAGTACAGGCGAACACCGGGGAGCTGTTTTTT	CASSLVQANTGELFF
TRBV10-3	.	TRBJ1-5	TRBD1	TGTGCCATCAGCGGGACAGGGAACAGCAATCAGCCCCAGCATTTT	CAISGTGNSNQPQHF
TRBV12-3/TRBV12-4	.	TRBJ1-2	.	TGTGCCAGCAGTTTAACAGGGTATGGCTACACCTTC	CASSLTGYGYTF
TRBV11-3	.	TRBJ1-1	.	TGTGCCAGCAGCTTCCTCCCCTTGAACACTGAAGCTTTCTTT	CASSFLPLNTEAFF
TRBV7-2	once	TRBJ2-7	TRBD1	TGTGCCAGCAGCGGTCCCGGGACAGGGGTCGAGCAGTACTTC	CASSGPGTGVEQYF
TRBV28	.	TRBJ2-1	TRBD2	TGTGCCAGCAGTTTAAGCCGGCTAGCGGAAGGGGATGAGCAGTTCTTC	CASSLSRLAEGDEQFF
TRBV18	.	TRBJ2-5	TRBD2	TGTGCCAGCTCACCACTATCTGTTCTAGCGGGGGGCCAAGAGACCCAGTACTTC	CASSPLSVLAGGQETQYF
TRBV29-1	.	TRBJ1-2	.	TGCAGCGTTGAGGGGGGAAGCCTCTATGGCTACACCTTC	CSVEGGSLYGYTF
TRBV21-1	once	TRBJ1-1	.	TGTGCCAGCAGCACCAGGGGGCAACTAGGGTTAGCAGTCACTGAAGCTTTCTTT	CASSTRGQLGLAVTEAFF
TRBV7-2	few	TRBJ1-2	.	TGTGCCAGCAGCGGACAGACAAACTATGGCTACACCTTC	CASSGQTNYGYTF
TRBV11-2	.	TRBJ1-2	TRBD1	TGTGCCAGCAGCTCGGGACAGGGGATCGGCTACACCTTC	CASSSGQGIGYTF
TRBV6-5	.	TRBJ1-6	TRBD1	TGTGCCAGCAGTTACGATCACAGGGGTGGTAATTCACCCCTCCACTTT	CASSYDHRGGNSPLHF
TRBV20-1	.	TRBJ1-2	.	TGCAGTGCTAGTCCGGGGGGCAGGGTGTCAGGCTACACCTTC	CSASPGGRVSGYTF
TRBV5-1	.	TRBJ1-2	TRBD1	TGCGCCAGCAGCTTGGGAGGGACAGGGACGGACTATGGCTACACCTTC	CASSLGGTGTDYGYTF